This T cell receptor beta chain appears in the sequencing data of a study of cytomegalovirus exposure and HLA in healthy donors. The PCR employed 60 Vbeta primers together with 13 Jbeta primers. The repertoire was sequenced with immunoSEQ multiplex PCR; TCRdb's copy has only in-frame clones and lacks some. This sample has more than 130,000 clones, with about 79% found just once. The TCR originated in a middle-aged man in good health and CMV-seropositive. The specimen sequenced was PBMCs.

This CDR3 is CASSPLGTGDQPQHF. The CDR3 DNA reads TGTGCCAGCTCACCTCTTGGGACAGGGGATCAGCCCCAGCATTTT. The rearrangement uses TRBV18 and TRBJ1-5; 10 bases align to TRBD1. The CDR3 has 15 amino acids. V was clipped by 3 bases and J by 5 bases; unmatched bases: 4. CDR1 and CDR2 (germline): KGHSH, LQKENI.